The 5 T cell receptor beta chains below all came from one sample that was sequenced in a study of cytomegalovirus exposure and HLA in healthy donors. TCRdb's copy holds only in-frame clones and misses some; the assay was immunoSEQ multiplex PCR. The data contain 110,000 or so clones, about 85% of them singletons. The sample consisted of PBMCs. The receptor set was obtained from a woman between 18 and 29 years old in good health and CMV-seronegative.

This chain connects TRBV2 to TRBJ1-2; D ambiguous. V shed 8 bases and J shed 4 bases, with 20 bases lying between them. The CDR3 is 15 residues long. Per the germline V gene, CDR1 is SNHLY and CDR2 is FYNNEI. CDR3 in amino acids: CASWEGGELTYGYTF. In DNA, the CDR3 is TGTGCCAGCTGGGAGGGTGGGGAGCTAACCTATGGCTACACCTTC.

The gene calls are TRBV29-1 and TRBJ2-7; D possibly corresponds to TRBD1 (5 bases). This CDR3 spans 14 amino acids. The germline V and J ends were trimmed by 4 bases and 5 bases, with 18 bases remaining between them. From germline, CDR1 is SQVTM and CDR2 ANQGSEA. The CDR3 DNA reads as TGCAGCGTTGCTCCAGGGTCTGTATCCCACGAGCAGTACTTC. It is translated as CSVAPGSVSHEQYF.

The gene calls are TRBV7-6 and TRBJ1-1, with D maybe TRBD1 (5 bases). The CDR3 extends over 15 amino acids. In germline, CDR1 is SGHVS, CDR2 FNYEAQ. With 4 bases removed from V and 3 bases from J, the gap between germline ends came to 15 bases. The CDR3 nucleotides read TGTGCCAGCAGCTCCGATTCGGGGGAGGACACTGAAGCTTTCTTT. Its protein product is CASSSDSGEDTEAFF.

In this sample, this clone is medium-sized (0.01 to 0.1%). The chain carries TRBV29-1 and TRBJ2-7, with 9 bases matching TRBD1. With V trimmed by 6 bases and J by 6 bases, 6 bases remained unmatched. The CDR3 consists of 12 residues. From germline, CDR1 is SQVTM and CDR2 ANQGSEA. The CDR3 DNA reads TGCAGCGTCAGGGACAGGGTGAGCGAGCAGTACTTC. This codes for CSVRDRVSEQYF.

The chain employs TRBV7-9 and TRBJ2-7; 9 nucleotides align to TRBD1. V trimming: 5 bases; J trimming: 5 bases; junction bases outside the gene matches: 10. This CDR3 has 15 residues. Germline-derived CDR1 and CDR2 are SEHNR and FQNEAQ (reference sequence). CDR3 DNA sequence: TGTGCCAGCAGCGTGTGGGACAGGGCCACCCACGAGCAGTACTTC. Translating gives CASSVWDRATHEQYF.